The 15 T cell receptor beta chains reported below all come from one sample, sequenced in a study of OX40 agonist ivuxolimab in advanced cancers. Clones were sequenced by immunoSEQ multiplex PCR, and TCRdb holds only the in-frame ones, with some missing. The table records approximately 76,000 clones, almost 85% of them present only once. The specimen comprised CD4+ or CD8+ T cells sorted from blood, sampled in a trial of the OX40 agonist ivuxolimab. These receptors originate from an adult with an advanced solid tumor such as melanoma, head and neck, liver or kidney cancer.

This clone has more than one count but fewer than ten. The CDR3: CASSLDTTKQYF. In DNA form, the CDR3 reads TGCGCCAGCAGCTTGGACACTACGAAGCAGTACTTC. V usage is TRBV5-1 and J usage is TRBJ2-7; no clear D gene. The CDR3 contains 12 residues. The germline gives CDR1 SGHRS, CDR2 YFSETQ. Trimming pared 0 bases from V and 8 bases from J, leaving 9 bases between.

The chain is built from TRBV4-3 and TRBJ2-3; 8 bases are a match to TRBD1. Germline V CDR1 and CDR2: LGHNA, YSLEER. The trim removed 4 bases at V and 3 bases at J, leaving 3 bases unmatched. The CDR3 is 14 amino acids. The CDR3 DNA reads TGCGCCAGCAGCCCAGGGGGCTATACAGATACGCAGTATTTT. Its protein product is CASSPGGYTDTQYF.

V gene TRBV6-5 combines with J gene TRBJ2-7; D unclear. V was clipped by 6 bases and J by 3 bases, with 12 bases between them. Germline CDR1 reads MNHEY; CDR2 reads SVGAGI. CDR3 length: 13 amino acids. In DNA, the CDR3 is TGTGCCAGCAGACCCGGCCGTGGCTACGAGCAGTACTTC. It encodes CASRPGRGYEQYF.

The chain's CDR3 is CASSFGGTNEKLFF. As DNA, the CDR3 is TGTGCCAGCAGTTTTGGTGGAACTAATGAAAAACTGTTTTTT. The chain carries TRBV27 and TRBJ1-4; the D is unclear. CDR1 is MNHEY and CDR2 is SMNVEV in the germline V gene (reference sequence). Trimming pared 3 bases from V and 1 base from J, leaving 6 bases between. The CDR3 contains 14 residues.

Note on this clone: In the same sample, other DNA sequences code for this CDR3. CDR3 sequence: CASSYQANTEAFF. CDR3 DNA sequence: TGTGCCAGCAGTTATCAAGCGAACACTGAAGCTTTCTTT. This chain links TRBV6-5 with TRBJ1-1; D is ambiguous. Germline V gives CDR1 MNHEY, CDR2 SVGAGI. The CDR3 length is 13 residues. V lost 3 bases, J lost 1 base, and 6 bases lay in between.

The J gene is TRBJ2-2, the V gene TRBV10-2; 8 bases agree with TRBD1. V shed 9 bases, J shed 5 bases, and the junction held 5 bases outside the gene matches. The germline CDR1 and CDR2 sequences are WSHSY and SAAADI. The CDR3 consists of 13 residues. CDR3 in amino acids: CASNRGDTGELFF. The CDR3 DNA sequence: TGCGCCAGTAACAGGGGGGATACCGGGGAGCTGTTTTTT.

This chain joins TRBV11-2 and TRBJ2-1; 7 bases match TRBD1. The CDR3 length is 15 residues. V was pared by 5 bases and J by 11 bases, with 15 bases of the junction left unmatched. The germline CDR1 and CDR2 sequences are SGHAT and FQNNGV. CDR3 region: CASSRTGQGVGKQFF. In nucleotides, the CDR3 is TGTGCCAGCAGCCGGACGGGGCAGGGGGTAGGGAAGCAGTTCTTC.

The chain combines TRBV19 with TRBJ1-6; a weak D match, TRBD1 (6 bases). This CDR3 has 17 amino acids. V was clipped by 3 bases and J by 5 bases, with 17 bases between them. Germline V gives CDR1 LNHDA, CDR2 SQIVND (reference sequence). The CDR3 is CASSIRARDTHNSPLHF. The CDR3 DNA reads as TGTGCCAGTAGTATTAGAGCGCGGGACACACATAATTCACCCCTCCACTTT.

J is TRBJ2-1 and V is TRBV7-3; D remains ambiguous. The CDR3 spans 16 residues. Germline values: CDR1 SGHTA, CDR2 FQGTGA. Trimming left V 2 bases short and J 4 bases short, with 15 bases between. DNA for the CDR3: TGTGCCAGCAGCTTATGGGGTAGCCCAGTTTACAATGAGCAGTTCTTC. It translates to CASSLWGSPVYNEQFF.

Only a few counts were recorded for this clone. This chain joins TRBV5-8 and TRBJ1-1; no clear D. V gave up 6 bases and J gave up 5 bases, with 23 bases separating them. The CDR3 is made up of 16 amino acids. In germline, CDR1 is SGHTS, CDR2 YDEGEE. The CDR3, as DNA: TGTGCCAGCACCTGGCTGTCGTCTCTCACGGGTACTGAAGCTTTCTTT. This encodes CASTWLSSLTGTEAFF.

The chain combines TRBV5-1 with TRBJ1-2; tentatively, D is TRBD1 (5 bases). This CDR3 comprises 15 residues. Trimming took 1 base from V and 6 from J, leaving 16 bases between them. Germline V CDR1 and CDR2: SGHRS, YFSETQ. CDR3 bases: TGCGCCAGCAGCTTGTCAGGGCCAAGGTCCGATGGCTACACCTTC. Translating it yields CASSLSGPRSDGYTF. The variable domain in full, completed from reference TRBV5-1 and TRBJ1-2, reads KAGVTQTPRYLIKTRGQQVTLSCSPISGHRSVSWYQQTPGQGLQFLFEYFSETQRNKGNFPGRFSGRQFSNSRSEMNVSTLELGDSALYLCASSLSGPRSDGYTFGSGTRLTVV.

J is TRBJ2-7 and V is TRBV30; a possible D gene is TRBD1 (5 bases). V was shortened by 2 bases and J by 4 bases, with 9 bases between the two germline ends. The CDR3 spans 12 residues. CDR1 and CDR2 (germline): GTSNPN, SVGIG (reference sequence). CDR3 residues: CAWSYSGYEQYF. DNA for the CDR3: TGTGCCTGGAGTTACTCAGGGTACGAGCAGTACTTC.

V is TRBV18 and J is TRBJ2-5; no firm D call. Germline V CDR1 and CDR2: KGHSH, LQKENI. CDR3 length equals 12 residues. Trimming removed 4 bases at V and 4 bases at J, with 7 bases between. CDR3 DNA sequence: TGTGCCAGCTCACGGGGTGGAGAGACCCAGTACTTC. This gives the protein CASSRGGETQYF.

The chain has TRBV5-1 and TRBJ2-5; 7 bases are a match to TRBD1. Germline loops: CDR1 SGHRS, CDR2 YFSETQ. With 4 bases clipped from V and 4 bases from J, the junction kept 7 bases outside the gene matches. This CDR3 has 14 amino acids. CDR3 DNA: TGCGCCAGCAGCCCTACAGGGGCGGGAGAGACCCAGTACTTC. It yields the protein CASSPTGAGETQYF.

The genes are TRBV6-5 and TRBJ2-5; D gene ambiguous. The CDR3 length is 13 residues. Germline V gene lookup returns CDR1 MNHEY and CDR2 SVGAGI. The ends were cut back, 6 bases at V and 5 bases at J, with 13 bases in the middle. CDR3 in DNA: TGTGCCAGCAGCCGATGGAGTTCCGAGACCCAGTACTTC. Translated: CASSRWSSETQYF.